Listed below are T cell receptor beta chains from one sample, sequenced in a study of shared clonotypes between healthy human individuals. The table came from immunoSEQ multiplex PCR; TCRdb's copy has only in-frame clones and leaves some out. Of some 550,000 clones listed, around 97% are singletons. The sequenced material came from naive CD4+ T cells sorted from blood. The source is a woman aged 25 to 39 in good health. CDR3s include the opening cysteine and the closing phenylalanine or tryptophan. A D gene is named only where the DNA matches it firmly. Clone size, where shown, is once, few, many, or a class for clones that have expanded.

V	J	D	size	DNA	CDR3
TRBV10-2	TRBJ1-4	NA	NA	TGCGCCAGCACCCGGGGTAATGAAAAACTGTTTTTT	CASTRGNEKLFF
TRBV19	TRBJ1-1	NA	NA	TGTGCCAGTAGCCCTAGGGGGACGGTGGGTGATGCTTTCTTT	CASSPRGTVGDAFF
TRBV28	TRBJ2-2	TRBD2	NA	TGTGCCACCGGGACTAGCGATATCGGGGAGCTGTTTTTT	CATGTSDIGELFF
TRBV28	TRBJ2-7	TRBD2	NA	TGTGCCAGCAGCCCTAGCGGGAGCCGCATTTCCTACGAGCAGTACTTC	CASSPSGSRISYEQYF
TRBV28	TRBJ2-7	NA	NA	TGTGCCAGCAGTTTGGTAGCCCGCACCACCTACGAGCAGTACTTC	CASSLVARTTYEQYF
TRBV27	TRBJ2-3	TRBD2	NA	TGTGCCAGCAGTTTACCCCAAGGTAGCGGGAGGGCCCTCTTCACAGATACGCAGTATTTT	CASSLPQGSGRALFTDTQYF
TRBV2	TRBJ2-3	NA	NA	TGTGCCAGCAGCCATATGTCAGATACGCAGTATTTT	CASSHMSDTQYF
TRBV5-4	TRBJ1-3	TRBD1	NA	TGTGCCAGCAGCCACCGGGACAGGGAGGCAAACACCATATATTTT	CASSHRDREANTIYF
TRBV10-2	TRBJ2-3	TRBD2	NA	TGCGCCAGCAGCAAGACTAGCGGGTCCCACACAGATACGCAGTATTTT	CASSKTSGSHTDTQYF
TRBV16	TRBJ2-7	NA	NA	TGTGCCAGCAGCCAATTGAGGGTGCAGGGATCGGACGAGCAGTACTTC	CASSQLRVQGSDEQYF
TRBV5-1	TRBJ1-5	NA	NA	TGCGCCAGCAGCCCGGTCCCGTCTTATGGTCAGCCCCAGCATTTT	CASSPVPSYGQPQHF
TRBV7-9	TRBJ2-1	TRBD1	NA	TGTGCCAGCAGCTCTAATGCGGGACAGGGGGTTTACAATGAGCAGTTCTTC	CASSSNAGQGVYNEQFF
TRBV5-1	TRBJ1-4	NA	NA	TGCGCCAGCAGCTTGGTACCGTGGGCAGTTAATGAAAAACTGTTTTTT	CASSLVPWAVNEKLFF
TRBV25-1	TRBJ2-2	TRBD2	NA	TGTGCCAGCACTGGACTAGCGGGAGTTTCCGGGGAGCTGTTTTTT	CASTGLAGVSGELFF
TRBV12-5	TRBJ2-7	TRBD1	NA	TGTGCTAGTGGTTCCCGGGACAGGCCCCACGAGCAGTACTTC	CASGSRDRPHEQYF
TRBV28	TRBJ2-7	TRBD1	NA	TGTGCCAGCAGTTTCAGGGGGCGCGAGCAGTACTTC	CASSFRGREQYF
TRBV14	TRBJ1-1	NA	NA	TGTGCCAGCAGCCACCGGCAAGGGTCCAACACTGAAGCTTTCTTT	CASSHRQGSNTEAFF
TRBV2	TRBJ1-5	NA	NA	TGTGCCAGCAGTGAAATGGGGGGCGCTCAGCCCCAGCATTTT	CASSEMGGAQPQHF
TRBV2	TRBJ2-3	TRBD2	once	TGTGCCAGCCGTCTGGGGTCGGGAGGGCCGGGCGCGCAGTATTTT	CASRLGSGGPGAQYF
TRBV7-6	TRBJ2-2	TRBD2	NA	TGTGCCAGCAGCGTACTAGCGGAGGCCGGGGAGCTGTTTTTT	CASSVLAEAGELFF
TRBV6-6	TRBJ1-5	TRBD1	NA	TGTGCCAGCAGTGTCCAGGGGGATCAGCCCCAGCATTTT	CASSVQGDQPQHF
TRBV28	TRBJ2-7	TRBD2	NA	TGTGCCAGCAGTGAAGGGACTAGCGGACTCTCCTACGAGCAGTACTTC	CASSEGTSGLSYEQYF